This entry concerns a single T cell receptor (beta chain). These data belong to a study of T-cell memory formation after mild COVID-19. Per the germline V gene, CDR1 is SGHDT and CDR2 is YYEEEE. The CDR3 spans 15 residues. V dropped 4 bases and J dropped 3 bases, with 17 bases sitting between them. Libraries for TCRalpha and TCRbeta carried sample barcodes and unique molecular identifiers via 5'RACE. A single record per CDR3 protein comes from TCRdb applying MiXCR to the 5' RACE reads. Among roughly 250,000 distinct CDR3 sequences listed, 15% to 20% were seen once. Sequencing was done on a sample of PBMCs or a T cell subset sorted from them (not recorded which). The rearrangement links TRBV5-6 to TRBJ2-7, with D hard to call. The sequence was obtained from a man younger than 30 who had mild COVID-19 (a few samples of this study predate the infection). Cell type and time point are not known. The CDR3 protein is CASSHALSTGYEQYV. In DNA, the CDR3 is TGTGCCAGCAGCCACGCACTATCGACGGGCTACGAGCAGTACGTC.